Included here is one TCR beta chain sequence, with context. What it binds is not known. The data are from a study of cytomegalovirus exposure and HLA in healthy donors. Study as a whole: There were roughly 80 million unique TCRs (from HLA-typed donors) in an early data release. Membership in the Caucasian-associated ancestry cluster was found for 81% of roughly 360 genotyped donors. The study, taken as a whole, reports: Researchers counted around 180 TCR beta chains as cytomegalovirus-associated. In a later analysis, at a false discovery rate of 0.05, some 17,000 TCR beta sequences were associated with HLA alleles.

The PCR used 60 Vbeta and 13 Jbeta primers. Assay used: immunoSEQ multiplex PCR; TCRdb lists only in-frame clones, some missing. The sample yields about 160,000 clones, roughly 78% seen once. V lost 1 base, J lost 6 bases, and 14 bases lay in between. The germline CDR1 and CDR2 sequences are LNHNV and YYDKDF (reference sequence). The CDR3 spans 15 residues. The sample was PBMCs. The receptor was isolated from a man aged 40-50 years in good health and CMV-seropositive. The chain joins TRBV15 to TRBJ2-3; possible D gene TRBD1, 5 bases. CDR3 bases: TGTGCCACCAGCAGAGTCGCGAAGGGGTCGGATACGCAGTATTTT. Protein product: CATSRVAKGSDTQYF. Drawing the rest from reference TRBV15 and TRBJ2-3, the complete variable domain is DAMVIQNPRYQVTQFGKPVTLSCSQTLNHNVMYWYQQKSSQAPKLLFHYYDKDFNNEADTPDNFQSRRPNTSFCFLDIRSPGLGDTAMYLCATSRVAKGSDTQYFGPGTRLTVL.